These 2 T cell receptor beta chains share one sample of origin, sequenced in a study of CD8+ T cells in alopecia areata listed by TCRdb under 2018. The treatment or condition label, as the study defines it: oral pan-JAK inhibitor, 5-10 mg twice daily. Libraries were built with the immunoSEQ multiplex PCR assay. RNA was extracted from all samples and reverse transcribed into cDNA, which served as template for TCR sequencing. TCRdb's version of the immuneACCESS table is confined to in-frame rearrangements and falls short of the full clone set. An unresolved V gene accounts for under half of the shortfall where checked; the remainder is of unknown origin. This sample holds fewer than 250,000 clones; about 65% were observed only once. The ten largest clonotypes hold approximately 1.2% of the sample. The sample consisted of CD4+ T cells sorted from blood, taken between weeks 49 and 50, from a patient treated with tofacitinib. These receptor sequences come from a human donor with alopecia areata.

The chain has TRBV30 and TRBJ1-3; the D gene is possibly TRBD1 (5 bases). The CDR3 spans 12 residues. Germline CDR1 reads GTSNPN; CDR2 reads SVGIG (reference sequence). Trimming removed 7 bases at V and 8 bases at J, with 15 bases between. The CDR3 region has the DNA TGTGCCTCAGAGGGCAGCAGGGACACCATATATTTT. Translated, it gives CASEGSRDTIYF.

There are a few counts of this clone. This chain joins TRBV30 and TRBJ2-7; D unresolved. This CDR3 has 12 residues. V lost 6 bases and J 3 bases, leaving 12 bases between the germline ends. Germline values: CDR1 GTSNPN, CDR2 SVGIG (reference sequence). The CDR3 protein is CACAARDYEQYF. The CDR3 bases are TGTGCCTGCGCTGCCAGAGACTACGAGCAGTACTTC.